This T cell receptor beta chain was found in a study of shared clonotypes between healthy human individuals. In regard to this clone: The target antigen is unknown.

Assay: immunoSEQ multiplex PCR; the TCRdb copy retains only in-frame clones and omits some. The sample lists around 2,100,000 clones, around 96% seen once, with less than 1.5% in the top ten. Naive CD8 cells, CD45RO-negative and positively selected for CCR7, excluded terminally differentiated effector memory CD45RA+ cells. This CDR3 is built from 15 residues. Trimming shortened V by 0 bases and J by 0 bases, and 6 bases separated the two germline ends. Germline V gene sequence: CDR1 ENHRY, CDR2 SYGVKD. Notes on the study in general: Sequencing depth was expected to influence donor clonotype sharing.

The chain links TRBV10-3 to TRBJ2-1, with D hard to call. The specimen sequenced was naive CD8+ T cells sorted from blood. This sequence was found in a man in his late teens or twenties in good health. The CDR3 bases are TGTGCCATCAGTGAGTCGAGTAGCTCCTACAATGAGCAGTTCTTC. It specifies CAISESSSSYNEQFF.